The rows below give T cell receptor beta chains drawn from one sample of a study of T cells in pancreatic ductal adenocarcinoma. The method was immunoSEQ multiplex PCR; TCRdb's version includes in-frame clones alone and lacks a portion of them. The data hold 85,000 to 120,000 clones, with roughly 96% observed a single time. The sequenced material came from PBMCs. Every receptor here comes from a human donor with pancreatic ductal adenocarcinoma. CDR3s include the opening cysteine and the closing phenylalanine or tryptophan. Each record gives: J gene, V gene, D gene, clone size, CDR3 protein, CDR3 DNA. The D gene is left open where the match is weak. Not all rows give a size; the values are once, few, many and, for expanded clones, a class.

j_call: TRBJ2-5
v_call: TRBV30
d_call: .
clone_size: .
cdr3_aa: CAWTTDTGPRRAQYF
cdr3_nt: TGTGCCTGGACGACCGACACAGGGCCCAGGCGGGCCCAGTACTTC

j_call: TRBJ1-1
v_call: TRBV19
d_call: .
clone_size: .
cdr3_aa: CASSNRGAVNVNTEAFF
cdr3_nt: TGTGCCAGTAGTAATCGGGGGGCCGTAAATGTGAACACTGAAGCTTTCTTT

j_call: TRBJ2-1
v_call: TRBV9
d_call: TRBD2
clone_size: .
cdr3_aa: CASSATSGSYNEQFF
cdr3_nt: TGTGCCAGCAGCGCGACTAGCGGATCCTACAATGAGCAGTTCTTC

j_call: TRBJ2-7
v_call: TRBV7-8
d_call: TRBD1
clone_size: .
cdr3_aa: CASSVPGGADEQYF
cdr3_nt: TGTGCCAGCAGCGTACCAGGGGGCGCGGACGAGCAGTACTTC

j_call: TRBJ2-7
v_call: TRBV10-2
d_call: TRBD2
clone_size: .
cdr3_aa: CASSEGTSGPRSSYEQYF
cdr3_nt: TGCGCCAGCAGTGAGGGGACTAGCGGGCCTAGGAGCTCCTACGAGCAGTACTTC

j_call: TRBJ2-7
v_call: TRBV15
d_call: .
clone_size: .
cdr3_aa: CATSREREWYYEQYF
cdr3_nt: TGTGCCACCAGCAGAGAACGGGAGTGGTATTACGAGCAGTACTTC

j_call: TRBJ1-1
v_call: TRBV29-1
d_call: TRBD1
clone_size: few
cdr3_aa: CSVGSTGGEAFF
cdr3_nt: TGCAGCGTTGGCTCGACAGGGGGCGAAGCTTTCTTT

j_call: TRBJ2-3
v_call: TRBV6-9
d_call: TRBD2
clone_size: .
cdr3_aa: CASSYKLAGGGIDTQYF
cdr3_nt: TGTGCCAGCAGTTATAAGCTAGCGGGAGGGGGTATAGATACGCAGTATTTT

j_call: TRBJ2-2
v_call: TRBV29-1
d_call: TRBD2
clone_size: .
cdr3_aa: CSVRTLAGGGTGELFF
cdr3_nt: TGCAGCGTCAGGACACTAGCGGGAGGAGGGACCGGGGAGCTGTTTTTT

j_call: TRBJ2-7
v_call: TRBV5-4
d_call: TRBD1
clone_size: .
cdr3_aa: CASSEGGTGSTYEQYF
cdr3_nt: TGTGCCAGCAGTGAGGGTGGGACAGGGTCCACCTACGAGCAGTACTTC

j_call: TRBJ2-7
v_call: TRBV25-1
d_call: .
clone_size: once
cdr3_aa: CASSEGVGHHF
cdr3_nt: TGTGCCAGCAGTGAGGGCGTAGGACACCACTTC

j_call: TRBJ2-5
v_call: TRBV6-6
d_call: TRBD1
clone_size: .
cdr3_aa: CASSDLTGRKETQYF
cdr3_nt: TGTGCCAGCAGTGACCTGACAGGGAGAAAAGAGACCCAGTACTTC

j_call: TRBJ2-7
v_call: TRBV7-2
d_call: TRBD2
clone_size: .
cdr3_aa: CASSPAASGVAYEQYF
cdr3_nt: TGTGCCAGCAGTCCTGCGGCTAGCGGGGTAGCCTACGAGCAGTACTTC

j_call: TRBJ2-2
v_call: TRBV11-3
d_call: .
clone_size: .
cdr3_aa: CASSPTPAGELFF
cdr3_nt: TGTGCCAGCAGCCCCACCCCGGCCGGGGAGCTGTTTTTT

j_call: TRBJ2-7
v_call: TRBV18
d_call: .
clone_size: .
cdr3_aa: CASSPIGGSSYEQYF
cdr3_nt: TGTGCCAGCTCACCAATCGGTGGGAGCTCCTACGAGCAGTACTTC

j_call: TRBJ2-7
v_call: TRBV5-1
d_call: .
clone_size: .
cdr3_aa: CASRSPGGEQYF
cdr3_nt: TGCGCCAGCAGAAGCCCCGGCGGCGAGCAGTACTTC

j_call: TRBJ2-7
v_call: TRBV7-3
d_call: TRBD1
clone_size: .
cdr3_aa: CASSFTGTGYYEQYF
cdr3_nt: TGTGCCAGCAGCTTCACCGGGACAGGGTACTACGAGCAGTACTTC

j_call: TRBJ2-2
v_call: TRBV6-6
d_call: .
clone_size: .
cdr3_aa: CASSYLGGGELFF
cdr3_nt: TGTGCCAGCAGTTACTTAGGGGGCGGGGAGCTGTTTTTT

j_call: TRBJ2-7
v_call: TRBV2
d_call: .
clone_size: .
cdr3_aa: CASSEDTLSYEQYF
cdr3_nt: TGTGCCAGCAGTGAGGACACCCTCTCCTACGAGCAGTACTTC

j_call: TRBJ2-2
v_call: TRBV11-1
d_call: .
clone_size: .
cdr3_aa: CASSPRGRVTGELFF
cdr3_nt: TGTGCCAGCAGCCCAAGGGGGAGGGTCACCGGGGAGCTGTTTTTT

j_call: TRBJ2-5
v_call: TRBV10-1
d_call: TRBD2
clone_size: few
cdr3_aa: CASSFSGSSRETQYF
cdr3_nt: TGCGCCAGCAGTTTCAGCGGGAGCAGTCGTGAGACCCAGTACTTC

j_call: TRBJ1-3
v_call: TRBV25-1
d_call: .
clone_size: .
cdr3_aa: CASSPLDSFYTIYF
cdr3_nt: TGTGCCAGCAGTCCCTTGGACAGTTTTTACACCATATATTTT

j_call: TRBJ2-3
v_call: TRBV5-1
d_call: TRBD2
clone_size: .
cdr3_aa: CASNDGTTPPDTQYF
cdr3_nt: TGCGCCAGCAACGACGGGACTACACCTCCAGATACGCAGTATTTT

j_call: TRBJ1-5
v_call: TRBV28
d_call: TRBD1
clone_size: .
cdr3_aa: CASSSRQGARNQPQHF
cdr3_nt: TGTGCCAGCAGTTCACGACAGGGCGCCCGCAATCAGCCCCAGCATTTT

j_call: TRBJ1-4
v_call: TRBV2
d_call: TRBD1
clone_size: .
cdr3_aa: CASSESDREVGGKLFF
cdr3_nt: TGTGCCAGCAGTGAAAGCGACAGGGAGGTTGGCGGAAAACTGTTTTTT

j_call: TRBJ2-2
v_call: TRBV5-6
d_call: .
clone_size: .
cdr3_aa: CASSLARGKSNTGELFF
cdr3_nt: TGTGCCAGCAGCTTGGCCCGGGGGAAATCGAACACCGGGGAGCTGTTTTTT

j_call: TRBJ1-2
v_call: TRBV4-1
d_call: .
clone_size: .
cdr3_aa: CASSQADYGYTF
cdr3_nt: TGCGCCAGCAGCCAAGCGGACTATGGCTACACCTTC

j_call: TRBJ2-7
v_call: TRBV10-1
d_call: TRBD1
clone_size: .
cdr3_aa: CASSETDRGQYEQYF
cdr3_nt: TGCGCCAGCAGTGAGACGGACAGGGGGCAATACGAGCAGTACTTC

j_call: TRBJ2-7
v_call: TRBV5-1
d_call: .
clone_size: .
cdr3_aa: CASSPRHTASYEQYF
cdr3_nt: TGCGCCAGCAGCCCTCGACACACAGCTTCCTACGAGCAGTACTTC

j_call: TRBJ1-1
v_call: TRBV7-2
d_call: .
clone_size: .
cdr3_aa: CASSLVQATWDTEAFF
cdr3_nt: TGTGCCAGCAGCTTAGTACAGGCAACTTGGGACACTGAAGCTTTCTTT

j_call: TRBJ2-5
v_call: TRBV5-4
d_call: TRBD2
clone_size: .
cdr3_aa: CASSLSFGGEETQYF
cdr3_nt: TGTGCCAGCAGCTTGTCCTTCGGGGGGGAGGAGACCCAGTACTTC

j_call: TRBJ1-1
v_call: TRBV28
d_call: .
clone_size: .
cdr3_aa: CASSSDRLVAFF
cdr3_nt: TGTGCCAGCAGTTCCGACAGGTTGGTAGCTTTCTTT

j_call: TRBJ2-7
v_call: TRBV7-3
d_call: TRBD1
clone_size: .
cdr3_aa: CASSVRGLEQYF
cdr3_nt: TGTGCCAGCAGCGTCAGGGGGCTTGAGCAGTACTTC

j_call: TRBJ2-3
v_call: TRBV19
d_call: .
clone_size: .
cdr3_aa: CASSIAQSTDTQYF
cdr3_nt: TGTGCCAGTAGTATCGCACAGAGTACAGATACGCAGTATTTT

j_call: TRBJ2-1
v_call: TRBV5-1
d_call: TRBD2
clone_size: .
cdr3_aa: CASGAGAGNEQFF
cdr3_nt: TGCGCCAGCGGGGCGGGAGCGGGGAATGAGCAGTTCTTC

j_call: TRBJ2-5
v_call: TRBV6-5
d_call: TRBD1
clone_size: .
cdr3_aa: CASSWDRAETQYF
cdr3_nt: TGTGCCAGCAGTTGGGACAGGGCAGAGACCCAGTACTTC

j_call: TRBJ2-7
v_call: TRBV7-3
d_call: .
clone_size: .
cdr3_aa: CASSPTGSNEQYF
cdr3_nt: TGTGCCAGCAGCCCTACAGGGTCCAACGAGCAGTACTTC

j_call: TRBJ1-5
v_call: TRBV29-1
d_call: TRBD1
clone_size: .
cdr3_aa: CSVVLGQNQPQHF
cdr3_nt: TGCAGCGTTGTCCTGGGACAGAATCAGCCCCAGCATTTT

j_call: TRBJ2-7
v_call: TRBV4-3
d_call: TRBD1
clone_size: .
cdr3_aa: CASSTRQGYEQYF
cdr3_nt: TGCGCCAGCAGCACCAGACAGGGCTACGAGCAGTACTTC

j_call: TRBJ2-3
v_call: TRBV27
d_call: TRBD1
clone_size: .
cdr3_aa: CASSTGGDTDTQYF
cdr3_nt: TGTGCCAGCAGTACAGGGGGCGACACAGATACGCAGTATTTT

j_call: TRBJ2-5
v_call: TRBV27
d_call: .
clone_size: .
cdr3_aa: CASTSGETQYF
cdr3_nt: TGTGCCAGCACGTCGGGAGAGACCCAGTACTTC

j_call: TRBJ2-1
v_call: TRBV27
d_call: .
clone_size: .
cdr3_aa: CASIKRGGANEQFF
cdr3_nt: TGTGCCAGCATCAAAAGGGGGGGGGCCAATGAGCAGTTCTTC

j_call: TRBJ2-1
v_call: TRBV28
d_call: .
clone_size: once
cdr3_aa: CASSLGARANEQFF
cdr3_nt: TGTGCCAGCAGTTTGGGGGCCAGGGCCAATGAGCAGTTCTTC

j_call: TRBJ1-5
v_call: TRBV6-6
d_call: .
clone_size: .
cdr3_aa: CASSYEGGNQPQHF
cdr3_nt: TGTGCCAGCAGTTACGAGGGCGGCAATCAGCCCCAGCATTTT

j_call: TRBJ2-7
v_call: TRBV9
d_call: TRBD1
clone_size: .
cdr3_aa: CASSVGGQGASYEQYF
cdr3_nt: TGTGCCAGCAGCGTAGGGGGACAGGGTGCTTCCTACGAGCAGTACTTC